This entry lists 15 T cell receptor beta chains sequenced from one sample in a study of T cell repertoires in cytomegalovirus infection. One entry per CDR3 protein results from TCRdb running MiXCR on the reads. This table holds about 260,000 distinct CDR3 sequences, around 9% found once. The sequenced sample was PBMCs. These TCRs come from a human donor in good health (CMV status not recorded). Some clones in this sample may be carry-over from other donors' samples.

This clonotype was observed at least ten times. This rearrangement joins TRBV7-4 to TRBJ2-7; perhaps TRBD1 as D (6 bases). Germline V gene data show CDR1 as SGHVT and CDR2 as SQSDAQ. CDR3 length: 14 amino acids. Trimming took off 4 bases at V and 1 base at J, with 11 bases between the two ends. The DNA of the CDR3 is TGTGCCAGCAGCTACCTAACAGGGTCCTACGAGCAGTACTTC. This encodes CASSYLTGSYEQYF.

This clonotype was observed at least ten times. The V call is TRBV5-1, the J call TRBJ2-1; a possible D gene is TRBD2 (5 bases). V lost 4 bases, J lost 9 bases, and 20 bases lay in between. The CDR3 length is 15 residues. The germline gives CDR1 SGHRS, CDR2 YFSETQ. This chain's CDR3 is CASSQAGQSTGEQFF. The CDR3 nucleotides read TGCGCCAGCAGCCAGGCGGGCCAAAGTACCGGTGAGCAGTTCTTC.

At least ten counts were recorded for this clonotype. The chain uses TRBV6-2 or TRBV6-3 and TRBJ1-1; no firm D call. CDR1 is MNHEY and CDR2 is SVGEGT in the germline V gene. This CDR3 is 15 amino acids long. With 4 bases removed from V and 3 bases from J, the gap between germline ends came to 15 bases. In nucleotides, the CDR3 is TGTGCCAGCAGTTCCATCCGGGCGGGCCACACTGAAGCTTTCTTT. The encoded protein is CASSSIRAGHTEAFF.

As concerns this clonotype: This may come from a read error, since a much larger clone is one base off. V and J are TRBV7-4 and TRBJ1-2, with D uncertain. Trimming left V 6 bases short and J 4 bases short, with 12 bases between. Germline V lookup: CDR1 SGHVT, CDR2 SQSDAQ. There are 13 residues in the CDR3. The CDR3 nucleotides are TGTGCCAGCAGTACCGGGCCTTTCTATGGCTACACCTTC. Its translation is CASSTGPFYGYTF.

This clonotype was counted many times. This chain joins TRBV6-6 and TRBJ2-3; 8 bases are a match to TRBD2. Per the germline V gene, CDR1 is MNHNY and CDR2 is SVGAGI (reference sequence). CDR3 length equals 14 residues. V lost 9 bases, J lost 5 bases, and 10 bases stayed unmatched. The CDR3 reads CASNPSGGLDTQYF. The CDR3 bases are TGTGCCAGTAACCCGAGCGGGGGTTTAGATACGCAGTATTTT.

The table lists this clonotype with many counts. The chain links TRBV7-8 to TRBJ2-1; 7 nucleotides agree with TRBD1. Trimming took 5 bases from V and 0 from J; bases not matched to a gene: 4. This CDR3 is built from 15 residues. Germline V gene lookup returns CDR1 SGHVS and CDR2 FQNEAQ. CDR3 nucleotide sequence: TGTGCCAGCAGCCTACGACAGGGCTCCTACAATGAGCAGTTCTTC. It specifies CASSLRQGSYNEQFF.

This clonotype was seen repeatedly, ten times or more. As DNA, the CDR3 is TGTGCCAGCAGCTTTGGGGAGACCCAGTACTTC. Translation gives CASSFGETQYF. The chain joins TRBV7-2 to TRBJ2-5; D remains ambiguous. V was trimmed by 3 bases and J by 5 bases, leaving 4 bases between them. Germline loops: CDR1 SGHTA, CDR2 FQGNSA. The CDR3 length is 11 residues.

This clonotype showed up many times. The V gene is TRBV20-1, the J gene TRBJ2-2; TRBD2 is a possible D gene (5 bases). V shed 1 base and J shed 2 bases, with 8 bases lying between them. The CDR3 is 14 amino acids. Germline values: CDR1 DFQATT, CDR2 SNEGSKA (reference sequence). The CDR3 nucleotides are TGCAGTGCTAGAGTCGGGATAAACACCGGGGAGCTGTTTTTT. The encoded protein is CSARVGINTGELFF.

This clonotype came up a few times. The genes are TRBV14 and TRBJ2-1; D unresolved. The CDR3 spans 15 residues. V lost 6 bases and J 10 bases, leaving 22 bases between the germline ends. From germline, CDR1 is SGHDN and CDR2 FVKESK. The chain's CDR3 is CASRGAGEPRREQFF. In nucleotides, the CDR3 is TGTGCCAGCAGAGGAGCAGGTGAACCCCGTAGAGAGCAGTTCTTC.

Many counts were recorded for this clonotype. V gene TRBV28 combines with J gene TRBJ1-1; D is ambiguous. Trimming removed 6 bases from V and 5 bases from J, with 16 bases in between. Germline-derived CDR1 and CDR2 are MDHEN and SYDVKM. The CDR3 runs to 14 residues. This CDR3 is CASRKHGVGTEAFF. DNA of the CDR3: TGTGCCAGCAGAAAACATGGGGTCGGGACTGAAGCTTTCTTT.

The rearrangement uses TRBV6-2 or TRBV6-3 and TRBJ1-2, with D possibly TRBD1 on 5 matching bases. Between the trimmed V and J ends, which lost 6 bases and 0 bases, there was a span of 14 bases. Germline assignment: CDR1 MNHEY and CDR2 SVGEGT. This CDR3 is built from 15 residues. CDR3 DNA: TGTGCCAGCAGAGCAACAGGTCGCGCTAACTATGGCTACACCTTC. Translated: CASRATGRANYGYTF.

V usage is TRBV20-1 and J usage is TRBJ2-1, with 10 nucleotides matching TRBD2. The CDR3 is made up of 16 amino acids. CDR1 and CDR2 from the germline V gene are DFQATT and SNEGSKA (reference sequence). Trimming cost V 0 bases and J 3 bases; bases outside gene matches: 5. This CDR3 is CSARDRLAGDYNEQFF. DNA of the CDR3: TGCAGTGCTAGAGATCGCCTAGCGGGGGACTACAATGAGCAGTTCTTC.

This clonotype was seen at least ten times. The V call is TRBV7-8, the J call TRBJ2-1; D is uncertain. This CDR3 contains 15 residues. Germline V gives CDR1 SGHVS, CDR2 FQNEAQ. Trimming left V 1 base short and J 4 bases short, with 11 bases between. The CDR3 DNA reads as TGTGCCAGCAGCTTAGACCCAAACGCTTACAATGAGCAGTTCTTC. This sequence encodes CASSLDPNAYNEQFF.

The rearrangement links TRBV20-1 to TRBJ1-5, with TRBD1 matching over 8 bases. With 3 bases clipped from V and 7 bases from J, the junction kept 11 bases outside the gene matches. This CDR3 spans 15 amino acids. Germline CDR1 DFQATT, CDR2 SNEGSKA (reference sequence). The CDR3 nucleotides read TGCAGTGCTAGGCCTGGACAGGGCTTACGACAGCCCCAGCATTTT. Translation gives CSARPGQGLRQPQHF.

The J gene is TRBJ1-1, the V gene TRBV10-3; tentatively, D is TRBD1 (5 bases). The germline V and J ends were trimmed by 8 bases and 3 bases, with 16 bases remaining between them. The germline V gene encodes CDR1 ENHRY and CDR2 SYGVKD. The CDR3 has 14 amino acids. The CDR3: CAIGSGGGYTEAFF. Written as DNA, the CDR3 is TGTGCCATCGGGTCCGGCGGGGGATACACTGAAGCTTTCTTT.